This entry is about one TCR beta chain. This sample stems from a study of control samples from healthy donors and cancer patients. This table comes from immunoSEQ multiplex PCR, and its TCRdb copy is limited to in-frame clones, with some not included. Of about 230,000 clones listed, roughly 80% are singletons. Germline V gene data show CDR1 as MNHEY and CDR2 as SVGAGI. V lost 5 bases, J lost 1 base, and 2 bases stayed unmatched. This CDR3 is built from 14 residues. The clonotype was recovered from a woman aged 55-75 years with lung cancer. The source material was PBMCs. The J gene is TRBJ2-5, the V gene TRBV6-5; 9 bases align to TRBD2. The CDR3 is CASSLAGRQETQYF. In nucleotides, the CDR3 is TGTGCCAGCAGTCTAGCGGGGCGCCAAGAGACCCAGTACTTC.